The T cell receptor (beta chain) described here comes from a study of blood T cell dynamics during melanoma immunotherapy. Study-level background: Metastatic melanoma patients received first-line pembrolizumab or nivolumab plus ipilimumab.

V was shortened by 7 bases and J by 0 bases, with 16 bases between the two germline ends. In germline, CDR1 is SGHVS, CDR2 FQNEAQ. The CDR3 length is 16 residues. Profiling relied on immunoSEQ multiplex PCR, and the TCRdb table lists in-frame clones only, not all of them. The repertoire holds 9,700 or so clones, with roughly 90% as singletons. This sample's time point: pre-treatment baseline. At 12 weeks after first infusion, RECIST 1.1 defined response for most patients. V and J are TRBV7-8 and TRBJ1-5; D not certain. The receptor's source is a human donor with melanoma. The sample was blood, taken from a patient treated with checkpoint blockade. The CDR3 loop is CASTEGGLYSNQPQHF. The CDR3 DNA sequence: TGTGCCAGCACCGAAGGCGGCCTCTATAGCAATCAGCCCCAGCATTTT.